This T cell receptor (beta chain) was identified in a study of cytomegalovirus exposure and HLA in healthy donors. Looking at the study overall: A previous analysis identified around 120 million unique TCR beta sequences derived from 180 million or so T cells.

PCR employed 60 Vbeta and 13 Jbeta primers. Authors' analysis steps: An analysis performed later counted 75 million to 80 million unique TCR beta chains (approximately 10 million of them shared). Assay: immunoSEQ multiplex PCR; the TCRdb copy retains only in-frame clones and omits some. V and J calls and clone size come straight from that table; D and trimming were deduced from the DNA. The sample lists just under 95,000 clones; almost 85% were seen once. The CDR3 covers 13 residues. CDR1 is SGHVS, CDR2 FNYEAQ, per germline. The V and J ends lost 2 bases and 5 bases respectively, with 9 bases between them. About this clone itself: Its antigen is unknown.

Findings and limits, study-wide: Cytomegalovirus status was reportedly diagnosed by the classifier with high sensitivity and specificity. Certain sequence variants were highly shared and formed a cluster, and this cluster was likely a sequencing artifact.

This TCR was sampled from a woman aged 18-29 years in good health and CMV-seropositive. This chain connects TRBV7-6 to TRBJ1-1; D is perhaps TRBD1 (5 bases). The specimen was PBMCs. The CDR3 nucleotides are TGTGCCAGCAGCTTATTGGGGGGAACTGAAGCTTTCTTT. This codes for CASSLLGGTEAFF.